The present T cell receptor (beta chain) was sequenced within a study of cytomegalovirus exposure and HLA in healthy donors. Regarding the study as a whole: Cytomegalovirus-associated status was assigned to some 160 TCR beta chains. A missense variant in DCLRE1C was later tied to TCR beta V- and J-gene trimming.

V dropped 1 base and J dropped 2 bases, with 17 bases sitting between them. CDR1 is SEHNR and CDR2 is FQNEAQ in the germline V gene (reference sequence). The CDR3 extends over 17 amino acids. This PCR relied on a set of 60 Vbeta primers and 13 Jbeta primers. The method was immunoSEQ multiplex PCR; TCRdb's version includes in-frame clones alone and lacks a portion of them. This table has nearly 200,000 clones, 70% to 85% appearing once. With respect to this clone: What it binds is not known.

The clonotype was recovered from a boy younger than 10 in good health and CMV-seronegative. The sequenced material came from PBMCs. The gene calls are TRBV7-9 and TRBJ1-1, with a possible D match to TRBD1 (6 bases). CDR3 region: CASSLVGPQGINTEAFF. The CDR3 region has the DNA TGTGCCAGCAGCTTAGTGGGACCCCAGGGGATTAACACTGAAGCTTTCTTT.